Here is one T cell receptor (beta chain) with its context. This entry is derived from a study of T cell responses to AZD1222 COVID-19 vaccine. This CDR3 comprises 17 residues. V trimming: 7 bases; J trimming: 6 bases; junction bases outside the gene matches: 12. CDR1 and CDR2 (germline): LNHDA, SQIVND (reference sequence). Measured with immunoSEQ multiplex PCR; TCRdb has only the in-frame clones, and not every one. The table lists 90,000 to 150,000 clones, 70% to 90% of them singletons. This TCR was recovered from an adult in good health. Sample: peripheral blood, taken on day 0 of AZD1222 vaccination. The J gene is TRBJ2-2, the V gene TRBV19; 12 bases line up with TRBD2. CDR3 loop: CASTSGRLAGVSGELFF. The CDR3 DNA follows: TGTGCCAGTACCTCGGGTCGACTAGCGGGAGTGTCCGGGGAGCTGTTTTTT. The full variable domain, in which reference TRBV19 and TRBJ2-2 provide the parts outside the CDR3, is DGGITQSPKYLFRKEGQNVTLSCEQNLNHDAMYWYRQDPGQGLRLIYYSQIVNDFQKGDIAEGYSVSREKKESFPLTVTSAQKNPTAFYLCASTSGRLAGVSGELFFGEGSRLTVL.